This T cell receptor beta chain was observed in a study of long-term antiretroviral therapy in people with HIV (dated by TCRdb to about 2022). Regarding the study in general: Collection of the earliest samples took place about a decade ahead of the 2015 WHO recommendation for immediate ART, at a time when ART was typically delayed until CD4 counts fell. Among the approximately 30 participants with HIV, over nine were female. No cross-contamination during QIAcube processing was shown when test extractions of a monoclonal T-cell line were performed alongside about 30 polyclonal samples. A retrospective serial study tested whether changes in peripheral blood TRB repertoire composition and diversity were associated with ART initiation and durable HIV suppression. A total of roughly 200 cryopreserved PBMC samples came from a few dozen adults with confirmed HIV infection and were collected serially over a mean of roughly 6 years (range 1-12). Here is what the overall study found, with its caveats: At every time point, the repertoire was dominated by expanded TRB clones first identified before ART initiation, although this dominance fluctuated and, in many PLHIV, declined after ART. Samples dated from the mid-2000s to the late 2010s, and the ART regimens used may be less effective than current ones. ART initiation was associated with a significant increase in TRB diversity, but diversity stayed significantly below transplant donor controls even after long-term ART. Owing to limited PBMC availability, only the TCR beta chain was sequenced, without alpha chain pairing. No data were available on ART adherence, viral resistance or therapy changes, limiting inferences about post-ART repertoire changes. Because pre-ART samples had limited cell numbers, profiling was done on unsorted PBMC rather than on sorted CD4+ and CD8+ T cells. CDR3 length ranges in HIV repertoires were narrower than in controls, and network structure suggested an antigen-experienced repertoire with only a slight naive shift after ART.

To be included, a participant needed at least one PBMC sample from before ART initiation plus at least two post-ART samples. All participants with HIV were treated in the United States of America. Cryopreserved samples of about 0.95-10 million PBMC were thawed and washed before DNA extraction. At the time of the earliest PBMC sample for each participant with HIV, ages ranged from roughly 23 to 55 years. Each participant contributed PBMC samples from 1-4 timepoints before ART initiation and 2-8 timepoints after ART initiation, with a median of 7 samples. For every participant, serial HIV viral load, CD4+ T-cell count, ART history and demographic data were obtained. Using a Qiagen kit on a QIAcube, genomic DNA was extracted from unsorted PBMC, with samples processed in batches of 12. From a lookup of the germline V gene (reference sequence), CDR1 and CDR2 are LNHDA and SQIVND. The CDR3 starts with the cysteine, ends with the phenylalanine, and has 13 residues. Only the CDR3 part of the read is kept: 39 bases, read in frame from the first base. V is shortened by 5 bases, J by 7 bases, and the region joining them spans 11 bases.

This clone was seen a single time. What antigen it recognizes has not been identified. Nothing much larger sits one base from this clone, and base qualities are not available. The immunoSEQ hsTCRB v3.0 assay was used at survey level resolution to sequence the TRB variable region. A depth of roughly 40,000-55,000 T-cell genomes per sample was targeted for TRB sequencing. An Illumina MiSeq with a v3 150-cycle kit was used to sequence the pooled TRB libraries. Turning to the authors' computational methods: Repertoire analysis was run in R within a reproducible Nextflow workflow that covered QC, data transformation and analysis. LymphoSeq2, an R package for exploring AIRR-Seq data, was used to implement custom analyses. A few samples that yielded fewer than 5000 total TRB sequences were excluded, so that fewer than 250 HIV repertoires were analyzed. Among the 200 or so HIV repertoires that were kept, roughly 58 were collected before ART initiation and more than 120 were collected after ART initiation. Each repertoire was downsampled to 5000 TRB nucleotide sequences, and summary statistics were averaged across 100 downsampling iterations. Only TRB sequences with CDR3 regions of at least seven amino acids were retained for analysis. A Shannon entropy-derived clonality score and the Gini coefficient were used to measure diversity. In repertoire networks, the top 5000 CDR3 amino acid sequences were linked whenever an edit distance of one separated two sequences. Antigen specificity groups and MHC restriction were predicted for TRB CDR3 amino acid sequences with GLIPH2. To flag known associations with CMV, EBV, HIV or tissue antigens, CDR3 amino acid sequences were compared against VDJdb and McPAS-TCR. Pre-ART, post-ART and control groups were compared with Wilcoxon signed-rank tests and Holm-Bonferroni correction. TCRdb stores this immuneACCESS table with in-frame sequences only. Part of the clones is absent; in the studies checked, under half of the shortfall reflects unresolved V genes, and no reason is known for the rest. The V and J calls and clone size were taken over from that table, and D and trimming were inferred from the DNA. This sample is represented by 10,000 to 14,000 clones; around 89% of them were singletons. The ten largest account for more than 15% of the sample.

The source is a woman in her thirties or forties with HIV. This specimen consisted of unsorted PBMCs, obtained 0.2 years before starting antiretroviral therapy. This chain joins TRBV19 to TRBJ2-2; the D element might be TRBD1 or TRBD2, as each aligns at 6 bases. In nucleotides, the sequence is TGTGCCAGTAGTTCCCGGGGGCGCGGGGAGCTGTTTTTT. Translated, this is CASSSRGRGELFF.